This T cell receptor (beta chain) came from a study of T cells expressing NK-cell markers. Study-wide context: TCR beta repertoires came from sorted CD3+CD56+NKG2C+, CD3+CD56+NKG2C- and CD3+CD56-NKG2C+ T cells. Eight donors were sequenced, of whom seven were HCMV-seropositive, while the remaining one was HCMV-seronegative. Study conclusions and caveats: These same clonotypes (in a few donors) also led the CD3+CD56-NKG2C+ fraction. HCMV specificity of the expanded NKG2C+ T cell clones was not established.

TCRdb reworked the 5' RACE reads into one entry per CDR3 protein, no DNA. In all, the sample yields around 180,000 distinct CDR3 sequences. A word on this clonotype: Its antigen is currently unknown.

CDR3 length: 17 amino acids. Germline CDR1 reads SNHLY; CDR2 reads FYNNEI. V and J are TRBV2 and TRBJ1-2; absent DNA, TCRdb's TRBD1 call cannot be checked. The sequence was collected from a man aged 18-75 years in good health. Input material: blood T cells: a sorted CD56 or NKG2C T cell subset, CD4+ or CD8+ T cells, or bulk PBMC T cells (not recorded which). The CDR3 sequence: CASSEDLGQGWYYGYTF.